The rows below give T cell receptor beta chains drawn from one sample of a study of beta chain features in type 1 diabetes. Here immunoSEQ multiplex PCR was the method, and the copy in TCRdb shows in-frame clones only, minus some. The sample shows 130,000 to 150,000 clones, more than 10% of them seen only once. Source material: central memory CD4+ T cells from blood. The receptors were sampled from a man aged 18-30 years with type 1 diabetes. Each CDR3 is given with its conserved first and last residue. Fields, in order: D gene, V gene, J gene, clone size, CDR3 protein, CDR3 DNA. A D gene is named only where the DNA matches it firmly. Expanded clones are given a class, and other clones once, few, many or no size at all.

D: NA; V: TRBV2; J: TRBJ2-2; size: few; CDR3: CATNRDTGELFF; DNA: TGTGCCACCAACAGGGACACCGGGGAGCTGTTTTTT
D: NA; V: TRBV29-1; J: TRBJ1-4; size: NA; CDR3: CSANSDSPKLFF; DNA: TGCAGCGCAAACTCGGACAGCCCAAAACTGTTTTTT
D: TRBD2; V: TRBV19; J: TRBJ2-5; size: NA; CDR3: CASSLAGGSETQYF; DNA: TGTGCCAGTAGCTTAGCGGGGGGTTCCGAGACCCAGTACTTC
D: NA; V: TRBV9; J: TRBJ1-1; size: few; CDR3: CASSAMTSMNTEAFF; DNA: TGTGCCAGCAGCGCCATGACATCCATGAACACTGAAGCTTTCTTT
D: NA; V: TRBV19; J: TRBJ2-7; size: NA; CDR3: CATRVRGESSYEQYF; DNA: TGTGCCACTCGAGTAAGGGGCGAGAGCTCCTACGAGCAGTACTTC
D: TRBD2; V: TRBV7-8; J: TRBJ2-5; size: NA; CDR3: CASSLAPSGVRETQYF; DNA: TGTGCCAGCAGCTTAGCGCCTAGCGGGGTCCGAGAGACCCAGTACTTC
D: NA; V: TRBV4-1; J: TRBJ1-2; size: few; CDR3: CASSRTEQENGYTF; DNA: TGCGCCAGCAGCCGTACAGAACAGGAGAATGGCTACACCTTC
D: NA; V: TRBV7-2; J: TRBJ1-2; size: NA; CDR3: CASSLDGLGYGYTF; DNA: TGTGCCAGCAGCTTAGACGGCCTCGGATATGGCTACACCTTC
D: TRBD1; V: TRBV6-5; J: TRBJ2-1; size: NA; CDR3: CASSKTTGEQFF; DNA: TGTGCCAGCAGTAAAACAACAGGGGAACAGTTCTTC
D: NA; V: TRBV29-1; J: TRBJ2-5; size: few; CDR3: CSVEGLGETQYF; DNA: TGCAGCGTTGAGGGTTTGGGGGAGACCCAGTACTTC
D: NA; V: TRBV5-4; J: TRBJ2-3; size: many; CDR3: CASSTQTGGTDTQYF; DNA: TGTGCCAGCAGCACCCAGACGGGAGGCACAGATACGCAGTATTTT
D: NA; V: TRBV30; J: TRBJ1-2; size: once; CDR3: CAWSVSYGNYGYTF; DNA: TGTGCCTGGAGTGTAAGTTACGGGAACTATGGCTACACCTTC
D: NA; V: TRBV6-6; J: TRBJ2-4; size: NA; CDR3: CATLTGAAKNIQYF; DNA: TGTGCCACCTTAACGGGGGCAGCCAAAAACATTCAGTACTTC
D: TRBD1; V: TRBV30; J: TRBJ2-7; size: few; CDR3: CALKRQGENSYEQYF; DNA: TGTGCCCTGAAAAGACAGGGGGAAAATTCCTACGAGCAGTACTTC
D: NA; V: TRBV6-5; J: TRBJ1-2; size: few; CDR3: CASSSQGSYGYTF; DNA: TGTGCCAGCAGTTCCCAGGGTTCCTATGGCTACACCTTC
D: NA; V: TRBV2; J: TRBJ1-2; size: few; CDR3: CASSPGPVMGYTF; DNA: TGTGCCAGCAGTCCGGGGCCGGTGATGGGCTACACCTTC
D: NA; V: TRBV5-4; J: TRBJ1-5; size: few; CDR3: CASSPGRESHQPQHF; DNA: TGTGCCAGCAGCCCGGGCAGGGAGTCCCATCAGCCCCAGCATTTT
D: TRBD1; V: TRBV30; J: TRBJ1-5; size: NA; CDR3: CAWKGQGNQPQHF; DNA: TGTGCCTGGAAGGGACAGGGCAATCAGCCCCAGCATTTT
D: NA; V: TRBV29-1; J: TRBJ1-1; size: NA; CDR3: CSVARGPDTEAFF; DNA: TGCAGCGTTGCCAGGGGACCCGACACTGAAGCTTTCTTT
D: NA; V: TRBV4-1; J: TRBJ2-5; size: few; CDR3: CASSQLTADQETQYF; DNA: TGCGCCAGCAGCCAACTGACAGCTGACCAAGAGACCCAGTACTTC
D: NA; V: TRBV27; J: TRBJ2-5; size: NA; CDR3: CASSSLGSGEETQYF; DNA: TGTGCCAGCAGTTCCCTTGGGTCGGGAGAGGAGACCCAGTACTTC
D: TRBD1; V: TRBV6-6; J: TRBJ2-1; size: NA; CDR3: CASTADRGFGYNEQFF; DNA: TGTGCCAGCACCGCCGACAGGGGTTTTGGCTACAATGAGCAGTTCTTC
D: NA; V: TRBV29-1; J: TRBJ2-1; size: few; CDR3: CSVARQAGYNEQFF; DNA: TGCAGCGTTGCCCGACAGGCCGGGTACAATGAGCAGTTCTTC
D: NA; V: TRBV29-1; J: TRBJ1-1; size: NA; CDR3: CSVMTDRNTEAFF; DNA: TGCAGCGTGATGACAGACAGGAACACTGAAGCTTTCTTT
D: NA; V: TRBV7-9; J: TRBJ1-5; size: NA; CDR3: CASSPDGGSNQPQHF; DNA: TGTGCCAGCAGCCCCGACGGGGGGTCGAATCAGCCCCAGCATTTT
D: TRBD2; V: TRBV11-2; J: TRBJ2-1; size: few; CDR3: CASSGLAGGNNEQFF; DNA: TGTGCCAGCAGCGGACTAGCGGGGGGCAACAATGAGCAGTTCTTC
D: NA; V: TRBV5-4; J: TRBJ2-1; size: few; CDR3: CASSPPRGNNEQFF; DNA: TGTGCCAGCAGCCCTCCCCGGGGGAACAATGAGCAGTTCTTC
D: TRBD2; V: TRBV5-4; J: TRBJ2-3; size: many; CDR3: CASSLASGAGTDTQYF; DNA: TGTGCCAGCAGCTTGGCTAGCGGGGCAGGCACAGATACGCAGTATTTT
D: NA; V: TRBV2; J: TRBJ2-4; size: NA; CDR3: CASSGGQNIQYF; DNA: TGTGCCAGCAGTGGGGGGCAAAACATTCAGTACTTC
D: NA; V: TRBV6-6; J: TRBJ1-4; size: few; CDR3: CASSYSFREKLFF; DNA: TGTGCCAGCAGTTATTCCTTCCGGGAAAAACTGTTTTTT
D: TRBD2; V: TRBV5-4; J: TRBJ2-5; size: few; CDR3: CASSQTGTSAETQYF; DNA: TGTGCCAGCAGCCAAACCGGGACTAGCGCGGAGACCCAGTACTTC
D: TRBD1; V: TRBV7-6; J: TRBJ1-6; size: few; CDR3: CASSPQTPTGGHSPLHF; DNA: TGTGCCAGCAGCCCCCAGACCCCAACAGGGGGCCATTCACCCCTCCACTTT
D: TRBD2; V: TRBV4-1; J: TRBJ2-7; size: NA; CDR3: CASSQEASGTYEQYF; DNA: TGCGCCAGCAGCCAAGAAGCTAGCGGGACCTACGAGCAGTACTTC
D: NA; V: TRBV7-2; J: TRBJ1-2; size: NA; CDR3: CASSPNTGQFYGYTF; DNA: TGTGCCAGCAGTCCAAACACCGGACAGTTCTATGGCTACACCTTC
D: NA; V: TRBV29-1; J: TRBJ1-2; size: NA; CDR3: CSVVGVDHGYTF; DNA: TGCAGCGTGGTAGGGGTGGATCATGGCTACACCTTC
D: NA; V: TRBV5-1; J: TRBJ2-7; size: few; CDR3: CASSRQDSYEQYF; DNA: TGCGCCAGCAGCCGACAGGATTCCTACGAGCAGTACTTC
D: NA; V: TRBV29-1; J: TRBJ2-3; size: NA; CDR3: CSVQRRLIDTQYF; DNA: TGCAGCGTCCAACGGAGGTTGATAGATACGCAGTATTTT
D: NA; V: TRBV14; J: TRBJ2-5; size: NA; CDR3: CASSQPGQETQYF; DNA: TGTGCCAGCAGCCAACCTGGGCAAGAGACCCAGTACTTC
D: TRBD2; V: TRBV7-8; J: TRBJ2-5; size: many; CDR3: CASSETSGGETQYF; DNA: TGTGCCAGCAGCGAAACTAGCGGCGGAGAGACCCAGTACTTC
D: NA; V: TRBV5-1; J: TRBJ1-2; size: NA; CDR3: CASASGGSYGYTF; DNA: TGCGCCAGCGCCTCTGGGGGAAGCTATGGCTACACCTTC
D: NA; V: TRBV5-1; J: TRBJ1-1; size: NA; CDR3: CASSPTTGLNTEAFF; DNA: TGCGCCAGCAGCCCAACGACAGGCTTGAACACTGAAGCTTTCTTT
D: TRBD1; V: TRBV29-1; J: TRBJ2-1; size: many; CDR3: CSVVRDRGTGEQFF; DNA: TGCAGCGTTGTACGGGACAGGGGCACTGGTGAGCAGTTCTTC
D: NA; V: TRBV5-1; J: TRBJ2-5; size: NA; CDR3: CASSLGQSQETQYF; DNA: TGCGCCAGCAGCTTGGGGCAGTCCCAAGAGACCCAGTACTTC